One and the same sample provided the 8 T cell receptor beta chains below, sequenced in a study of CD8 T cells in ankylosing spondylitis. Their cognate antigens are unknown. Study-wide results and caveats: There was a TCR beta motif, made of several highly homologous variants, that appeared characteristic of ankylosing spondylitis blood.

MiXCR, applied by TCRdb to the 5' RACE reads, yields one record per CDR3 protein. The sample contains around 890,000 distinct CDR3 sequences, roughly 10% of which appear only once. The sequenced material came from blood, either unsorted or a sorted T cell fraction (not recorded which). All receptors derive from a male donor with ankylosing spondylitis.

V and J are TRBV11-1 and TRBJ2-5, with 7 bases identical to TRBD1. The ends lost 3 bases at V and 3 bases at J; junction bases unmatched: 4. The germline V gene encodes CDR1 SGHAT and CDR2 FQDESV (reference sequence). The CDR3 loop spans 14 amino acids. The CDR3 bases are TGTGCCAGCAGCTTTTGGGACAGAAAAGAGACCCAGTACTTC. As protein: CASSFWDRKETQYF.

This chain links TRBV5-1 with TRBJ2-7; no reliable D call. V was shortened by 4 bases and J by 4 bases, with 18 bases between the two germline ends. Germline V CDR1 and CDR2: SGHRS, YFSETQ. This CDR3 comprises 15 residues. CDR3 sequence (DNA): TGCGCCAGCAGCCCGAGCCCGTCCCTTGGGTACGAGCAGTACTTC. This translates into CASSPSPSLGYEQYF.

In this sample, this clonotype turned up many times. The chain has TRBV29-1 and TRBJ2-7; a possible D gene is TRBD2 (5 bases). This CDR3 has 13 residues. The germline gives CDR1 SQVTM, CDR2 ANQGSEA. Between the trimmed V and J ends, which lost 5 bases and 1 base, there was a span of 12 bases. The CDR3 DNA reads TGCAGCGTTATAGGACTGCTTTCCTACGAGCAGTACTTC. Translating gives CSVIGLLSYEQYF.

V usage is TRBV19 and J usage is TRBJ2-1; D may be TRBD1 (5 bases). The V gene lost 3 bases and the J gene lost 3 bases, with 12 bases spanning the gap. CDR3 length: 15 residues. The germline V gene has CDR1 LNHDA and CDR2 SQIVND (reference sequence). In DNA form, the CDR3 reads TGTGCCAGTAGTATTTTGGCAGGGTTCTACAATGAGCAGTTCTTC. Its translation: CASSILAGFYNEQFF.

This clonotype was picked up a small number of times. This CDR3 reads CSAGGLAGGPGDTQYF. As DNA, the CDR3 is TGCAGCGCCGGTGGACTAGCGGGAGGCCCCGGGGATACGCAGTATTTT. J is TRBJ2-3 and V is TRBV29-1, with 14 bases fitting TRBD2. The ends lost 7 bases at V and 6 bases at J; junction bases unmatched: 12. CDR1 is SQVTM and CDR2 is ANQGSEA in the germline V gene. The CDR3 loop spans 16 amino acids.

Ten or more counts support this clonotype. As DNA, the CDR3 is TGCAGCGTCTCGACAGCCTTGCTGGAAGCTTTCTTT. Translation: CSVSTALLEAFF. The chain links TRBV29-1 to TRBJ1-1; TRBD1 is a possible D gene (5 bases). Trimming stripped 6 bases from V and 8 bases from J, with 16 bases between. CDR3 length: 12 amino acids. Germline V gene data show CDR1 as SQVTM and CDR2 as ANQGSEA.

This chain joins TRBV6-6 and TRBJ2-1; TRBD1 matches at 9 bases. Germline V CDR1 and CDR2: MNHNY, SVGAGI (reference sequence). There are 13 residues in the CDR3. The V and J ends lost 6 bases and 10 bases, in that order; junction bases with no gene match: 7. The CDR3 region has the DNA TGTGCCAGCAGCAAACAGGGGGCTGGAGAGCAGTTCTTC. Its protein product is CASSKQGAGEQFF.

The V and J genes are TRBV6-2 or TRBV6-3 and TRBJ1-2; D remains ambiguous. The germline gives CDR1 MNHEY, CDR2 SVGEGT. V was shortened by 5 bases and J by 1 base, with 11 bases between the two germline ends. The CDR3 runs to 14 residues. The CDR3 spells CASSPDGFNYGYTF. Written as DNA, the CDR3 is TGTGCCAGCAGTCCAGACGGATTTAACTATGGCTACACCTTC.